This T cell receptor (beta chain) was identified during a study of blood T cells in healthy people across ages. Regarding the study as a whole: Investigators viewed diversity estimates from one million T cells as underestimates, the study reported.

The germline V and J ends were trimmed by 6 bases and 13 bases, with 15 bases remaining between them. The CDR3 sequence is 11 residues long. In regard to this clonotype: Its target is unknown.

A second PCR of roughly 7 to 11 cycles used a sample-barcoded 5' primer and a J-beta primer mix. Researchers report that a template-switch adaptor with 12 random nucleotides tagged each cDNA molecule. TCRdb processed the 5' RACE reads anew with MiXCR; each CDR3 protein has one entry. The sample yields around 2 million distinct CDR3 sequences, around 42% seen once. Sample: blood. This TCR derives from a human donor in good health. The chain joins TRBV12-3 or TRBV12-4 to TRBJ2-5; TRBD2 is a possible D gene (5 bases). The CDR3 bases are TGTGCCAGCAGCCCGAGGGAGTCCCGGTACTTC. The encoded protein is CASSPRESRYF.